The 6 T cell receptor beta chains reported below all come from one sample, sequenced in a study of identical twins. TCRdb re-called the 5' RACE reads through MiXCR, storing one row per CDR3 protein. This sample has some 790,000 distinct CDR3 sequences, with 15% to 20% found just once. The same sample was also studied in work on T cells expressing NK-cell markers.

The sequenced material came from PBMCs. These receptors came from a woman younger than 30 in good health.

This clonotype came up once. This chain connects TRBV5-5 to TRBJ2-2, with D tentatively TRBD1 or TRBD2 (5 bases each). The CDR3 length is 14 residues. CDR1 is SGHKS, CDR2 YYEKEE, per germline (reference sequence). V gave up 3 bases and J gave up 5 bases, with 11 bases separating them. CDR3 loop: CASSSYGGTGELFF. The CDR3 DNA reads TGTGCCAGCAGCTCATATGGGGGAACCGGGGAGCTGTTTTTT.

This chain uses TRBV12-3 or TRBV12-4 with TRBJ2-1, with TRBD2 matching 7 bases. This CDR3 has 15 amino acids. Trimming at V came to 9 bases and at J to 5 bases, leaving 13 bases not matched to a gene. The CDR3 nucleotides read TGTGCCAGTCGCGGCGGGGGTACCACGGACAATGAGCAGTTCTTC. It encodes CASRGGGTTDNEQFF.

The chain recombines TRBV7-2 with TRBJ2-5, with no clear D. The germline CDR1 and CDR2 sequences are SGHTA and FQGNSA. The CDR3 runs to 13 residues. Trimming took 3 bases from V and 5 from J, leaving 10 bases between them. This CDR3 is CASSFLGSETQYF. CDR3 in DNA: TGTGCCAGCAGCTTTTTAGGGTCTGAGACCCAGTACTTC.

This clonotype was found a few times. The chain uses TRBV12-3 or TRBV12-4 and TRBJ2-1; the match to TRBD2 covers 11 bases. Trimming at V came to 5 bases and at J to 12 bases, leaving 9 bases not matched to a gene. This CDR3 is 14 amino acids long. The CDR3, as DNA: TGTGCCAGCAGTCACGGGACTAGCGGTCTACGGCAGTTCTTC. Its protein is CASSHGTSGLRQFF.

The chain has TRBV6-5 and TRBJ2-1, with TRBD2 identical over 8 bases. Germline loops: CDR1 MNHEY, CDR2 SVGAGI. Germline trimming cut 2 bases from V and 8 bases from J; bases unmatched to any gene: 11. The CDR3 runs 16 residues. CDR3 DNA sequence: TGTGCCAGCAGTTACGACCCCCAGCGGGGGATACATGAGCAGTTCTTC. Amino acid sequence: CASSYDPQRGIHEQFF.

The chain uses TRBV5-1 and TRBJ1-2; 7 bases map to TRBD1. The length of the CDR3 is 14 residues. In germline, CDR1 is SGHRS, CDR2 YFSETQ. The V segment lost 0 bases and the J segment 8 bases; nucleotides outside the gene matches: 7. The CDR3 reads CASSLAGGIVGYTF. The CDR3, as DNA: TGCGCCAGCAGCTTGGCAGGGGGGATTGTGGGCTACACCTTC.